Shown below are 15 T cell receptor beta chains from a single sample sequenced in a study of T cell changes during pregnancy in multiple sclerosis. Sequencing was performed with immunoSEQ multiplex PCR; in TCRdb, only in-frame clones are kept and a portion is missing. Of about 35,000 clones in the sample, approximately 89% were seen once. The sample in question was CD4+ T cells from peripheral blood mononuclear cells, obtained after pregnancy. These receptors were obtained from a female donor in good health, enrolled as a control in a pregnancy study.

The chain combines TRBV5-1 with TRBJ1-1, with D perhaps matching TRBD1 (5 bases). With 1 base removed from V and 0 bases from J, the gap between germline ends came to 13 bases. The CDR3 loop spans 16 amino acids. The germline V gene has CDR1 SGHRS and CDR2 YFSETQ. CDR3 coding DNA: TGCGCCAGCAGCTTGCTAGGGGTGGCCATGAACACTGAAGCTTTCTTT. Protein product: CASSLLGVAMNTEAFF. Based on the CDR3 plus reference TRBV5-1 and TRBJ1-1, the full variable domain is KAGVTQTPRYLIKTRGQQVTLSCSPISGHRSVSWYQQTPGQGLQFLFEYFSETQRNKGNFPGRFSGRQFSNSRSEMNVSTLELGDSALYLCASSLLGVAMNTEAFFGQGTRLTVV.

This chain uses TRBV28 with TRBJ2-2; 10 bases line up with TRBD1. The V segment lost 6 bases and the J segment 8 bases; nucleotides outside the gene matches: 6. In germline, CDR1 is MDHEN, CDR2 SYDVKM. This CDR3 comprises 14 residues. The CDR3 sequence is CASRTDRGRGELFF. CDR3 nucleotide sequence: TGTGCCAGCAGGACTGACAGGGGGCGGGGGGAGCTGTTTTTT.

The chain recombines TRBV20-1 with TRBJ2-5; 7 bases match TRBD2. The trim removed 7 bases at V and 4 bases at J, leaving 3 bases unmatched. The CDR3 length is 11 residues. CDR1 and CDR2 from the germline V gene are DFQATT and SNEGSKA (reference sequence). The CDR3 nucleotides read TGCAGTGTGGGACTATCAGAGACCCAGTACTTC. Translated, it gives CSVGLSETQYF.

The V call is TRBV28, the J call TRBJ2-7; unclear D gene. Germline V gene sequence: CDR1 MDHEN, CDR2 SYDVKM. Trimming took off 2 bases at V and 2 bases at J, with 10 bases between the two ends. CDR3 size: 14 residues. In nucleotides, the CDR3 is TGTGCCAGCAGTTTACTTGCAGATCCCTACGAGCAGTACTTC. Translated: CASSLLADPYEQYF.

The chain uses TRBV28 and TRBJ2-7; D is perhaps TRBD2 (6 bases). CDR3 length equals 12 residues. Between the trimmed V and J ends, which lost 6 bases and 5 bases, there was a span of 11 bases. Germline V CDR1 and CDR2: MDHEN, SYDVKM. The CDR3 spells CASRLANHEQYF. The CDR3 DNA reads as TGTGCCAGCAGGCTAGCGAACCACGAGCAGTACTTC.

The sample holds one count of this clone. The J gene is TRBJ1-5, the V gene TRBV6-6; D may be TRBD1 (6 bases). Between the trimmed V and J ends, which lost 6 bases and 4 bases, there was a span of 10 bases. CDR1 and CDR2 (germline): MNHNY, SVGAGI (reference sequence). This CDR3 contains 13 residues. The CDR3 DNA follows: TGTGCCAGCAGCCCGGACAGTAATCAGCCCCAGCATTTT. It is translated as CASSPDSNQPQHF.

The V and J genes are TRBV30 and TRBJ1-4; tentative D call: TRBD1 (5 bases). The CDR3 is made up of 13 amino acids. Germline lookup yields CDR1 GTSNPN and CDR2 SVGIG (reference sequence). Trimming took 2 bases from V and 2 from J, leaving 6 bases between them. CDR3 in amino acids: CAWSRGTNEKLFF. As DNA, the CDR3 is TGTGCCTGGAGTAGGGGTACTAATGAAAAACTGTTTTTT.

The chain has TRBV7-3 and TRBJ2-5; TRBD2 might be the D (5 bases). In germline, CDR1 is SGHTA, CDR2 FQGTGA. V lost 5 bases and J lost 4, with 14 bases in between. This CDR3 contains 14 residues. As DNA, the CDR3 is TGTGCCAGCAGCGTGGGAGTTGAAGGAGAGACCCAGTACTTC. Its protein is CASSVGVEGETQYF.

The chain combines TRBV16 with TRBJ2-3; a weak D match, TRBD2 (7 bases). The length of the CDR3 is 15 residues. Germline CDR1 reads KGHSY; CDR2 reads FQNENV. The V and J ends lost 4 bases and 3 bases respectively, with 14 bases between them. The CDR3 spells CASSRGGQTTDTQYF. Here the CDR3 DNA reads TGTGCCAGCAGCCGGGGGGGGCAGACGACAGATACGCAGTATTTT.

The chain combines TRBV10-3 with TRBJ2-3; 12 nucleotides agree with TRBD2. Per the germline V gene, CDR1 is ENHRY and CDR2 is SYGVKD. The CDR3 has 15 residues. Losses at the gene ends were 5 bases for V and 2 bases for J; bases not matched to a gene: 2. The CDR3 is CAISWTSGDTDTQYF. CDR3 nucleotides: TGTGCCATCAGTTGGACTAGCGGGGACACAGATACGCAGTATTTT.

The CDR3 DNA reads as TGTGCCAGCAGTGGACAACTAGCGGGGGCGCGGGGTGAGCAGTTCTTC. As protein: CASSGQLAGARGEQFF. This chain links TRBV9 with TRBJ2-1; the match to TRBD2 covers 11 bases. The germline V gene encodes CDR1 SGDLS and CDR2 YYNGEE. The V segment lost 5 bases and the J segment 9 bases; nucleotides outside the gene matches: 13. CDR3 length: 16 amino acids.

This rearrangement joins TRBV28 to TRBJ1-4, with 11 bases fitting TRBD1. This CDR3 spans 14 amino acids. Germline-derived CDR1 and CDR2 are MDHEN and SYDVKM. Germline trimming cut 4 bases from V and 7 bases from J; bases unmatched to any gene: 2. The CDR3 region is CASSSGTGGEKLFF. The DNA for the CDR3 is TGTGCCAGCAGTTCCGGGACAGGGGGTGAAAAACTGTTTTTT.

CDR3 nucleotide sequence: TGTGCCAGCAGCGTGCGACATTGGACTAGCAACAATGAGCAGTTCTTC. Translating it yields CASSVRHWTSNNEQFF. The chain combines TRBV14 with TRBJ2-1; the match to TRBD2 covers 8 bases. Germline V gives CDR1 SGHDN, CDR2 FVKESK. The CDR3 has 16 residues. J was trimmed by 5 bases and V by 5 bases; bases with no gene match: 11.

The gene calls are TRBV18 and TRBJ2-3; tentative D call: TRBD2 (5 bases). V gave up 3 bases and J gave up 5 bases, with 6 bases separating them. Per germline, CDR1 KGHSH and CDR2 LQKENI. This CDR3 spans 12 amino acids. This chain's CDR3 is CASSPSGDTQYF. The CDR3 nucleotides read TGTGCCAGCTCACCCAGCGGAGATACGCAGTATTTT. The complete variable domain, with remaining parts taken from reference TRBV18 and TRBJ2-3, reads NAGVMQNPRHLVRRRGQEARLRCSPMKGHSHVYWYRQLPEEGLKFMVYLQKENIIDESGMPKERFSAEFPKEGPSILRIQQVVRGDSAAYFCASSPSGDTQYFGPGTRLTVL.

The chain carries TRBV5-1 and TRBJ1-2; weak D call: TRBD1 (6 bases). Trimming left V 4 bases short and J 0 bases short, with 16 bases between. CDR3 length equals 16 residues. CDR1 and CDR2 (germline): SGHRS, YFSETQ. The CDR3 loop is CASSTGTKLTNYGYTF. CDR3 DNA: TGCGCCAGCAGCACCGGGACAAAGCTGACTAACTATGGCTACACCTTC.